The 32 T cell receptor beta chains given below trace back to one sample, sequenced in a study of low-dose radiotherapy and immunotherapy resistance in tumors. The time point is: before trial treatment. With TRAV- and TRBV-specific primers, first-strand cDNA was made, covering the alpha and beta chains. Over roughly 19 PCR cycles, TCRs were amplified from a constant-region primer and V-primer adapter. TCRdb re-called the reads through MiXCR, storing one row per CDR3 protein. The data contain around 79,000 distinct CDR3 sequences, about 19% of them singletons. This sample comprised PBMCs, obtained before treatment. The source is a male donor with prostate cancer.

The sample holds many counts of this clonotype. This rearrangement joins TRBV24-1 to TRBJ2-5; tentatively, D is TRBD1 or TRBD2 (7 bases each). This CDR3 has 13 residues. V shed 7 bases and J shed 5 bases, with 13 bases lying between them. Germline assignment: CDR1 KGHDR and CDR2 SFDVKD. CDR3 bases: TGTGCCACCAGGGGGAGGGGGCTGGAGACCCAGTACTTC. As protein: CATRGRGLETQYF.

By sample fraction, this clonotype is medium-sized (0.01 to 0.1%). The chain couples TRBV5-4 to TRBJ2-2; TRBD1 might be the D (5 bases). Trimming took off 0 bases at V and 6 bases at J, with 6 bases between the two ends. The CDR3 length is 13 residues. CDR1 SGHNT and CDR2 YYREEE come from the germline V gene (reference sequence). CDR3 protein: CASSLAGPGELFF. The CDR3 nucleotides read TGTGCCAGCAGCTTGGCAGGGCCCGGGGAGCTGTTTTTT.

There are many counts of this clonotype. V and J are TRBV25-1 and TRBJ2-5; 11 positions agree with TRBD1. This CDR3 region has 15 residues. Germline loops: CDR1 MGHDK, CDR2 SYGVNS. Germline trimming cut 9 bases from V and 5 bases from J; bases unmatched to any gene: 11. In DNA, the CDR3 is TGTGCCAGTGGATCGGACAGGGGGCGCCGGGAGACCCAGTACTTC. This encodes CASGSDRGRRETQYF.

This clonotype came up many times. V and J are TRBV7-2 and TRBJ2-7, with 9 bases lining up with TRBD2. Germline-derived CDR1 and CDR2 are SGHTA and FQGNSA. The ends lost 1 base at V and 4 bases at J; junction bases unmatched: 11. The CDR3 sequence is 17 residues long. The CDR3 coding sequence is TGTGCCAGCAGCTTAGTAGGTAGCGGGGGCCTTCCGTACGAGCAGTACTTC. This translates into CASSLVGSGGLPYEQYF. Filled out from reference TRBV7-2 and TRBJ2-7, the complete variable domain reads GAGVSQSPSNKVTEKGKDVELRCDPISGHTALYWYRQSLGQGLEFLIYFQGNSAPDKSGLPSDRFSAERTGGSVSTLTIQRTQQEDSAVYLCASSLVGSGGLPYEQYFGPGTRLTVT.

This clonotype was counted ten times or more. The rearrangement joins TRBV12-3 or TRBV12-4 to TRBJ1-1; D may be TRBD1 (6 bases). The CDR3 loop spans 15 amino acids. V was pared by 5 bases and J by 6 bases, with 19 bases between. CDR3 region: CASSPPWQGSAEAFF. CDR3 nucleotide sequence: TGTGCCAGCAGTCCGCCCTGGCAGGGGAGCGCTGAAGCTTTCTTT.

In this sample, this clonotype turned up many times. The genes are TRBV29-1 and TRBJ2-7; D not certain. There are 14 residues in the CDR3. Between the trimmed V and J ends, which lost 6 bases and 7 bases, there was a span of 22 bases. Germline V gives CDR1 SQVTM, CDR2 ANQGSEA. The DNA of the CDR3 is TGCAGCGTCCTTACCTTGGTCGCCCAGGAAGAGCAGTACTTC. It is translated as CSVLTLVAQEEQYF.

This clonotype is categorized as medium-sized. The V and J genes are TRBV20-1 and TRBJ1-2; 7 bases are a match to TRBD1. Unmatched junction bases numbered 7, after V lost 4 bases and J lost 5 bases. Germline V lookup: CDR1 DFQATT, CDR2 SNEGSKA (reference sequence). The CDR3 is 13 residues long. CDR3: CSATDRVGYGYTF. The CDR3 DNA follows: TGCAGTGCTACTGACAGGGTGGGATATGGCTACACCTTC.

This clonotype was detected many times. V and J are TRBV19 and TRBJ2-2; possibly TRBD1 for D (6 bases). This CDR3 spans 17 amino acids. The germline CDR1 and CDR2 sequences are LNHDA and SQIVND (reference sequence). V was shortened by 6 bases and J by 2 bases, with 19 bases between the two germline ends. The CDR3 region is CASSRRTESLNTGELFF. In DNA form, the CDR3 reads TGTGCCAGTAGCCGAAGGACAGAAAGCTTAAACACCGGGGAGCTGTTTTTT.

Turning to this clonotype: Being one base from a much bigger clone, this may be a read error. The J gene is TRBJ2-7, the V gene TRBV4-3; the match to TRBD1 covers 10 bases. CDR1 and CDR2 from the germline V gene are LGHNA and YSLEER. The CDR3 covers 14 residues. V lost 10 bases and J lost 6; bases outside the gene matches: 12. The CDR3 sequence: CAIPNGTGDCEQYF. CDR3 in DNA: TGCGCCATCCCAAACGGGACAGGGGACTGCGAGCAGTACTTC.

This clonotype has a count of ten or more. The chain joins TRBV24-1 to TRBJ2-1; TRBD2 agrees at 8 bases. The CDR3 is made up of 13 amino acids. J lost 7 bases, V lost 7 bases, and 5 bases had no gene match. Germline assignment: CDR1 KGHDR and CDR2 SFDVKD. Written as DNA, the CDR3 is TGTGCCACCAGCAGCGGGAGAATAAATGAGCAGTTCTTC. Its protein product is CATSSGRINEQFF.

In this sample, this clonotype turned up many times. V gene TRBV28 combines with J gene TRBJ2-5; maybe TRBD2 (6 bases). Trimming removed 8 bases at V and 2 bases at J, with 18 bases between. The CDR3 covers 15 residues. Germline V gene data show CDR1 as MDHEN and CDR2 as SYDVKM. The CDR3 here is CASGGMLGAQETQYF. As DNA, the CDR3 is TGTGCCAGCGGGGGGATGTTAGGCGCACAAGAGACCCAGTACTTC.

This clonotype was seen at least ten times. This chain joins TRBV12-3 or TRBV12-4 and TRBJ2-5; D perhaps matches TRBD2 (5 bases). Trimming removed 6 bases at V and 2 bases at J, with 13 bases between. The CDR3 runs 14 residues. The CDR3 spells CASRAAGRQETQYF. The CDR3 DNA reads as TGTGCCAGCAGGGCTGCGGGTCGGCAAGAGACCCAGTACTTC.

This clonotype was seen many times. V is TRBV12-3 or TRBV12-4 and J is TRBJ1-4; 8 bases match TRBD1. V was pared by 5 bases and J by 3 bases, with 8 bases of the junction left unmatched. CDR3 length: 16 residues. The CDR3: CASSKSGGAANEKLFF. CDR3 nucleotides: TGTGCCAGCAGTAAGTCAGGGGGCGCAGCTAATGAAAAACTGTTTTTT.

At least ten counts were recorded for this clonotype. Here the CDR3 reads CASRGLATTDTQYF. In DNA, the CDR3 is TGTGCCAGCAGGGGACTTGCCACAACAGATACGCAGTATTTT. V is TRBV6-2 or TRBV6-3 and J is TRBJ2-3, with a weak D call TRBD2 (6 bases). The CDR3 sequence is 14 residues long. Germline CDR1 and CDR2: MNHEY and SVGEGT. V lost 6 bases and J 3 bases, leaving 13 bases between the germline ends.

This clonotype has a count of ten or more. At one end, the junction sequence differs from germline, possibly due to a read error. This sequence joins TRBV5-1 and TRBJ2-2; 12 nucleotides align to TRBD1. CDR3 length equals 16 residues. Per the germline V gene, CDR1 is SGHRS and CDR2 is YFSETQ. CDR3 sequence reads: CASSPRGQGAPGELFF. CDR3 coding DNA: TGTGCCAGCAGCCCCCGGGGACAGGGGGCGCCCGGGGAGCTGTTTTTT.

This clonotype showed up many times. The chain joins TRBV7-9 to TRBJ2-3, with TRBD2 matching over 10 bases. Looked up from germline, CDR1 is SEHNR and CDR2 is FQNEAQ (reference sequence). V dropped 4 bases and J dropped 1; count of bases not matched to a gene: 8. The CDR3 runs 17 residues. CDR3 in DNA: TGTGCCAGCAGCTCACGTGTAGGGACTAGCGGCACAGATACGCAGTATTTT. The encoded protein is CASSSRVGTSGTDTQYF.

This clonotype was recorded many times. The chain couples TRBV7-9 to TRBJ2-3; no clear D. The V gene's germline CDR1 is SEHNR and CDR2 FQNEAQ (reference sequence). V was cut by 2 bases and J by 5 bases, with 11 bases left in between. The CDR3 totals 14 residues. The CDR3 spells CASSLPLKQDTQYF. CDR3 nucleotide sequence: TGTGCCAGCAGCTTACCTTTGAAACAAGATACGCAGTATTTT.

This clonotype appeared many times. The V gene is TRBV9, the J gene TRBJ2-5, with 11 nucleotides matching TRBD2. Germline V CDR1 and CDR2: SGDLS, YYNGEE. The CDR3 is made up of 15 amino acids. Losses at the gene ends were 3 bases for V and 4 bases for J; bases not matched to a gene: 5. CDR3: CASSARLAGIETQYF. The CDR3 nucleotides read TGTGCCAGCAGCGCCCGACTAGCGGGAATAGAGACCCAGTACTTC. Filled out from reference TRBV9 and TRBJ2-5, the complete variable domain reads DSGVTQTPKHLITATGQRVTLRCSPRSGDLSVYWYQQSLDQGLQFLIQYYNGEERAKGNILERFSAQQFPDLHSELNLSSLELGDSALYFCASSARLAGIETQYFGPGTRLLVL.

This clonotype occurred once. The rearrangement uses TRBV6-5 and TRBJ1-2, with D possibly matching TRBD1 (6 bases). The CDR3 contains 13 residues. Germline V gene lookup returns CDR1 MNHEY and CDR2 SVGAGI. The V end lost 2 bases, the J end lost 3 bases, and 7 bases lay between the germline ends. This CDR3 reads CASSYGQYYGYTF. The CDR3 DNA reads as TGTGCCAGCAGTTACGGACAGTACTATGGCTACACCTTC.

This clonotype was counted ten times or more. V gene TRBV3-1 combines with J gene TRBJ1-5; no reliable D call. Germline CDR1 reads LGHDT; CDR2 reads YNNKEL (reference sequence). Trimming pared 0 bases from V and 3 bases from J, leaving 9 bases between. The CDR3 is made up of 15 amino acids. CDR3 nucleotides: TGTGCCAGCAGCCAAGATTCCAGAATCAATCAGCCCCAGCATTTT. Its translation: CASSQDSRINQPQHF.

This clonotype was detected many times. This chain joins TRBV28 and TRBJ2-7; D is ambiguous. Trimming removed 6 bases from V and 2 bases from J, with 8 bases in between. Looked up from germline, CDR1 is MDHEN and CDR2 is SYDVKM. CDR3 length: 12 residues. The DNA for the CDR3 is TGTGCCAGCAGGGCTTTTACCTACGAGCAGTACTTC. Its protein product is CASRAFTYEQYF.

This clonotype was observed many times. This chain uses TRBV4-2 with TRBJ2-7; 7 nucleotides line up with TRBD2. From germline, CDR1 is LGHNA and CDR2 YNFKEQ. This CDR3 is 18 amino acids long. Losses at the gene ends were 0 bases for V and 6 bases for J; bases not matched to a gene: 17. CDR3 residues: CASSQDPGGRTSLREQYF. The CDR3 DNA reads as TGTGCCAGCAGCCAAGATCCAGGCGGGAGAACATCCTTACGCGAGCAGTACTTC.

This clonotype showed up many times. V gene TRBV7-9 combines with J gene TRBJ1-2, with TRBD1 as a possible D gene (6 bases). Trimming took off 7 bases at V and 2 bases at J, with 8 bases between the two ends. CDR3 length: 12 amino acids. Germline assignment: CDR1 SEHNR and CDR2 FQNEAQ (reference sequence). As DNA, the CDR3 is TGTGCCAGCAAGGGGGGGAACTATGGCTACACCTTC. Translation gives CASKGGNYGYTF. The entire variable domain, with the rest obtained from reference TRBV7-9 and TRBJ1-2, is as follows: DTGVSQNPRHKITKRGQNVTFRCDPISEHNRLYWYRQTLGQGPEFLTYFQNEAQLEKSRLLSDRFSAERPKGSFSTLEIQRTEQGDSAMYLCASKGGNYGYTFGSGTRLTVV.

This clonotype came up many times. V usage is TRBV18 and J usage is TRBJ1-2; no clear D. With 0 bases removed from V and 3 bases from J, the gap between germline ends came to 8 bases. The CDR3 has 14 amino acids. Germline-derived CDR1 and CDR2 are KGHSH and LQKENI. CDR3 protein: CASSPPGLDYGYTF. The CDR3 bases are TGTGCCAGCTCACCACCAGGGTTGGACTATGGCTACACCTTC. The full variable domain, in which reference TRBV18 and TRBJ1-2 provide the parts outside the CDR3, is NAGVMQNPRHLVRRRGQEARLRCSPMKGHSHVYWYRQLPEEGLKFMVYLQKENIIDESGMPKERFSAEFPKEGPSILRIQQVVRGDSAAYFCASSPPGLDYGYTFGSGTRLTVV.

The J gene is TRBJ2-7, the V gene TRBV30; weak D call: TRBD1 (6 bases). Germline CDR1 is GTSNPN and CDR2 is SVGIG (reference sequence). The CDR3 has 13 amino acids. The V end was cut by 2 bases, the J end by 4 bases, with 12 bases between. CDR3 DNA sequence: TGTGCCTGGAGTTGGGACACAAGATACGAGCAGTACTTC. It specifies CAWSWDTRYEQYF.

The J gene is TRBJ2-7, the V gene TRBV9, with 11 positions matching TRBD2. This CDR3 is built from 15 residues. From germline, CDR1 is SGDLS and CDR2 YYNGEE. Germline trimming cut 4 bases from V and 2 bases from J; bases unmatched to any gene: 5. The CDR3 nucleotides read TGTGCCAGCAGCCCCCGTAGCGGGGGGGCCTACGAGCAGTACTTC. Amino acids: CASSPRSGGAYEQYF.

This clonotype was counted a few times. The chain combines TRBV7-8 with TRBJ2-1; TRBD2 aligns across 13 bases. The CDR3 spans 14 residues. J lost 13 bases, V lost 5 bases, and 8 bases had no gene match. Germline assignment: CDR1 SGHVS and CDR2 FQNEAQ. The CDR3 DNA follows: TGTGCCAGCAGCAACGTGGGACTAGCGGGATTACAGTTCTTC. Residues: CASSNVGLAGLQFF.

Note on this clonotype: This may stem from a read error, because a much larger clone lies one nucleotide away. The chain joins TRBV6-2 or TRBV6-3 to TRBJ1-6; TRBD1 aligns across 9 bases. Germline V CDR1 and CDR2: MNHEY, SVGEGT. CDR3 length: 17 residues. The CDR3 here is CAGSSEYPGQGDSPLHF. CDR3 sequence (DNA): TGTGCCGGCAGTTCCGAGTACCCGGGACAGGGAGATTCACCCCTCCACTTT.

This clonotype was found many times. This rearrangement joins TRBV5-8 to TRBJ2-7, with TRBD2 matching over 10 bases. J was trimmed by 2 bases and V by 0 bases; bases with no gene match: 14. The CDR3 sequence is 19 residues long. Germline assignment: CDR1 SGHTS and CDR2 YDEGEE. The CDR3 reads CASSLGPLAGPTRAYEQYF. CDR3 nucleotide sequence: TGTGCCAGCAGCTTGGGCCCACTAGCGGGGCCAACCAGGGCCTACGAGCAGTACTTC.

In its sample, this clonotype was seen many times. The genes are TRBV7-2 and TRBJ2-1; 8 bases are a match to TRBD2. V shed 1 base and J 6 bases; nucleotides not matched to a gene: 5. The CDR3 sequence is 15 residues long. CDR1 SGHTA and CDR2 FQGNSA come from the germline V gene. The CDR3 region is CASSLGGLGRNEQFF. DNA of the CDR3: TGTGCCAGCAGCTTAGGGGGACTAGGCCGCAATGAGCAGTTCTTC.

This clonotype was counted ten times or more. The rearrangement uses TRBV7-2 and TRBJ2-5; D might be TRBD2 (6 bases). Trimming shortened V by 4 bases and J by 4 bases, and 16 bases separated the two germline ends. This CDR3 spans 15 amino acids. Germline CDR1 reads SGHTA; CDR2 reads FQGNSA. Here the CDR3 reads CASSSWRERGETQYF. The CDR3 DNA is TGTGCCAGCAGCTCTTGGCGGGAACGGGGAGAGACCCAGTACTTC.

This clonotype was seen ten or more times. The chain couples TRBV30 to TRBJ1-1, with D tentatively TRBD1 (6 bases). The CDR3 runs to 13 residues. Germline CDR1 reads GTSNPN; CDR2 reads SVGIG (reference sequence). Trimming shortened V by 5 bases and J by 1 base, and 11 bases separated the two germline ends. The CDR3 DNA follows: TGTGCCTGGCAGGGGAAGGGGAACACTGAAGCTTTCTTT. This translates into CAWQGKGNTEAFF.